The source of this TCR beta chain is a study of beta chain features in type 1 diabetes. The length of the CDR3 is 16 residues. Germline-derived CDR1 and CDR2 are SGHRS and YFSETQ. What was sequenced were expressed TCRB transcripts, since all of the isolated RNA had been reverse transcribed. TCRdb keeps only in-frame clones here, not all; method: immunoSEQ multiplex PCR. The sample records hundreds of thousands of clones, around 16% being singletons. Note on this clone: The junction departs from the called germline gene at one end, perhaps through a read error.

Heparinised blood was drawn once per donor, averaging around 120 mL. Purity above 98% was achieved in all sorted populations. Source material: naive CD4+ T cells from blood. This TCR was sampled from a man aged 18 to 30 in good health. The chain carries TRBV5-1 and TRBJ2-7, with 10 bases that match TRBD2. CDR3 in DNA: TGCGCCAGCAACTTGGGAGGGACTAGCGACTCCTACGAGCAGTACTTC. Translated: CASNLGGTSDSYEQYF.